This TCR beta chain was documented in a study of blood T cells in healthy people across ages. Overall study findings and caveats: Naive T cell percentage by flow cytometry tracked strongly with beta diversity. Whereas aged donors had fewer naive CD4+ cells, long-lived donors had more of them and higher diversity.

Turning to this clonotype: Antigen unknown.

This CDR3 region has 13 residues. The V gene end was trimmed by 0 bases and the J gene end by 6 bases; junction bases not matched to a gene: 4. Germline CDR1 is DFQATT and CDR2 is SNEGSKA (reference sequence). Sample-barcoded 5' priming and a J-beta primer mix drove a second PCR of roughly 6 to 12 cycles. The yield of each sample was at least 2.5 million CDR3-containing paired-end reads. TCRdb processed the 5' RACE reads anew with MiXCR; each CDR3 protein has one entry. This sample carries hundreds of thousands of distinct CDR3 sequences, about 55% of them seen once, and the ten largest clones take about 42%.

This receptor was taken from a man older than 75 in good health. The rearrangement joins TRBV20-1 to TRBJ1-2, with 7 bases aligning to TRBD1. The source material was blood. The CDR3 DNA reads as TGCAGTGCTAGAGATAGGGACAGAAATGGCTACACCTTC. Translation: CSARDRDRNGYTF.